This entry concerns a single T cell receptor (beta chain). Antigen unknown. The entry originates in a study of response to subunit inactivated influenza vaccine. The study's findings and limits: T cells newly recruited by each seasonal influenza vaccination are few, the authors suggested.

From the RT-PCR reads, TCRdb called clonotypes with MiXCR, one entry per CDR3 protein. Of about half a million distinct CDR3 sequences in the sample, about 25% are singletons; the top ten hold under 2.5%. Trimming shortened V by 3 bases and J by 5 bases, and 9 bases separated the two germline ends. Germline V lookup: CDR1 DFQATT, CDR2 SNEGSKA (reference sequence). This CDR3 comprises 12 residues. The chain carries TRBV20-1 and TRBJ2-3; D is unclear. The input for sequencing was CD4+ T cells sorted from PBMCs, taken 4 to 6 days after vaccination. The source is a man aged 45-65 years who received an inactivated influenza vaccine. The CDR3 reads CSASPLLDTQYF. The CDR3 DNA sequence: TGCAGTGCTAGTCCTCTCCTAGATACGCAGTATTTT.